This TCR beta chain was profiled in a study of CD8 T cells in ankylosing spondylitis. TCRdb reprocessed the 5' RACE reads via MiXCR and lists one record per CDR3 protein. The sample yields some 350,000 distinct CDR3 sequences, over 12% seen once. V lost 3 bases and J lost 1; bases outside the gene matches: 10. Germline CDR1 and CDR2: ENHRY and SYGVKD. The CDR3 consists of 18 residues. This clonotype occurred a few times. The sequencing sample was made of blood, either unsorted or a sorted T cell fraction (not recorded which). The chain links TRBV10-3 to TRBJ2-3; TRBD2 matches at 10 bases. The sequence was obtained from a male donor with ankylosing spondylitis or in good health (not recorded which). The CDR3 nucleotides read TGTGCCATCAGTGAAACTAGCGGGGCCGGGCCGGGCACAGATACGCAGTATTTT. Amino acids: CAISETSGAGPGTDTQYF.